The 18 T cell receptor beta chains below come from one sample, sequenced in a study of blood T cell repertoires in COVID-19 (dated by TCRdb to the early 2020s). Libraries came from the immunoSEQ multiplex PCR assay. What TCRdb holds here is the immuneACCESS table cut down to in-frame rearrangements. Part of the clones is not present; checked against another copy, under half of the missing clones reflect an unresolved V gene, and the others are unexplained. The sample profile shows over 250,000 clones; around 89% of them were found once. The ten biggest clones cover roughly 9% of the sample. What was sequenced was PBMCs or T cells enriched from blood (not recorded which). Source of these receptors: a man aged 40-49 years who had recovered from COVID-19.

The rearrangement uses TRBV28 and TRBJ1-1, with D perhaps matching TRBD1 (5 bases). Germline-derived CDR1 and CDR2 are MDHEN and SYDVKM. V lost 2 bases and J lost 0, with 16 bases in between. CDR3 length equals 17 residues. Here the CDR3 DNA reads TGTGCCAGCAGTTTACGGGGGGACGGGCTAATGAACACTGAAGCTTTCTTT. Residues: CASSLRGDGLMNTEAFF.

The rearrangement joins TRBV9 to TRBJ1-2; TRBD1 might be the D (5 bases). This CDR3 region has 14 residues. Trimming left V 0 bases short and J 4 bases short, with 10 bases between. The germline CDR1 and CDR2 sequences are SGDLS and YYNGEE. The CDR3 spells CASSVEGQGYGYTF. The CDR3, as DNA: TGTGCCAGCAGCGTAGAAGGGCAGGGCTATGGCTACACCTTC.

This chain connects TRBV4-1 to TRBJ2-3; 7 nucleotides line up with TRBD1. Germline values: CDR1 MGHRA, CDR2 YSYEKL. V lost 0 bases, J lost 1 base, and 7 bases stayed unmatched. The CDR3 consists of 17 residues. This CDR3 reads CASSQEPRQGGTDTQYF. In nucleotides, the CDR3 is TGCGCCAGCAGCCAAGAGCCCCGACAGGGAGGCACAGATACGCAGTATTTT.

The V call is TRBV13, the J call TRBJ2-7; TRBD2 matches at 7 bases. This CDR3 region has 15 residues. Germline V gene lookup returns CDR1 PRHDT and CDR2 FYEKMQ (reference sequence). V lost 5 bases to trimming and J lost 2 bases; unmatched junction nucleotides: 9. The CDR3 DNA reads TGTGCCAGCAGCCTTGGGGGGGGTTTCACCTACGAGCAGTACTTC. As protein: CASSLGGGFTYEQYF.

V gene TRBV3-1 (or the pseudogene TRBV3-2) combines with J gene TRBJ2-7; 11 bases line up with TRBD2. V shed 4 bases and J 1 base; nucleotides not matched to a gene: 3. The CDR3 runs 15 residues. Looked up from germline, CDR1 is LGHDT and CDR2 is YNNKEL (reference sequence). The CDR3 region has the DNA TGTGCCAGCAGCCTTACTAGCGGGGGATCCTACGAGCAGTACTTC. Translating it yields CASSLTSGGSYEQYF.

CDR3 sequence reads: CASSEGARAGNTIYF. In DNA form, the CDR3 reads TGTGCCAGCAGTGAAGGGGCCAGGGCTGGAAACACCATATATTTT. The chain is built from TRBV2 and TRBJ1-3; TRBD1 might be the D (5 bases). The CDR3 has 15 residues. Germline CDR1 reads SNHLY; CDR2 reads FYNNEI. Trimming cost V 1 base and J 2 bases, with 9 bases left between them.

This chain connects TRBV19 to TRBJ1-4; no reliable D call. The germline gives CDR1 LNHDA, CDR2 SQIVND (reference sequence). V was shortened by 2 bases and J by 1 base, with 17 bases between the two germline ends. The CDR3 is 18 residues long. The CDR3 is CASSIPPGRGGTNEKLFF. In DNA, the CDR3 is TGTGCCAGTAGTATACCCCCTGGACGGGGAGGAACTAATGAAAAACTGTTTTTT.

The gene calls are TRBV9 and TRBJ1-1; D unclear. Germline V CDR1 and CDR2: SGDLS, YYNGEE. This CDR3 is built from 13 residues. Trimming stripped 2 bases from V and 0 bases from J, with 5 bases between. In nucleotides, the CDR3 is TGTGCCAGCAGCGTGGAGATGAACACTGAAGCTTTCTTT. This sequence encodes CASSVEMNTEAFF.

J is TRBJ1-5 and V is TRBV4-3; no clear D. Trimming left V 0 bases short and J 7 bases short, with 13 bases between. The germline V gene encodes CDR1 LGHNA and CDR2 YSLEER. There are 15 residues in the CDR3. Here the CDR3 DNA reads TGCGCCAGCAGCCAAGAGCTTTTAGGCGGGCAGCCCCAGCATTTT. Translation: CASSQELLGGQPQHF.

The chain carries TRBV27 and TRBJ2-3; 7 bases line up with TRBD1. V trimming: 5 bases; J trimming: 8 bases; junction bases outside the gene matches: 19. Germline assignment: CDR1 MNHEY and CDR2 SMNVEV (reference sequence). The CDR3 has 17 amino acids. This chain's CDR3 is CASSPLPSQGVVGTQYF. The CDR3 coding sequence is TGTGCCAGCAGTCCCCTTCCCAGTCAGGGGGTCGTGGGTACGCAGTATTTT.

The chain recombines TRBV27 with TRBJ2-1; 11 positions agree with TRBD2. Unmatched junction bases numbered 7, after V lost 6 bases and J lost 6 bases. Germline CDR1 MNHEY, CDR2 SMNVEV (reference sequence). The CDR3 is 15 residues long. DNA for the CDR3: TGTGCCAGCAGCTACGGGACTAGCGGAACCAATGAGCAGTTCTTC. This translates into CASSYGTSGTNEQFF.

Sample share makes this clone medium-sized. The rearrangement joins TRBV5-8 to TRBJ1-6; 8 nucleotides align to TRBD1. CDR1 and CDR2 (germline): SGHTS, YDEGEE. The CDR3 loop spans 14 amino acids. The trim removed 4 bases at V and 11 bases at J, leaving 8 bases unmatched. In nucleotides, the CDR3 is TGTGCCAGCAGCGAAGACAGGGGTCGTACACCCCTCCACTTT. Encoded protein: CASSEDRGRTPLHF.

This sequence joins TRBV19 and TRBJ1-4; D not resolved. The CDR3 totals 19 residues. Germline-derived CDR1 and CDR2 are LNHDA and SQIVND (reference sequence). V dropped 9 bases and J dropped 1 base, with 27 bases sitting between them. The CDR3 DNA reads as TGTGCCAGCAATGATCATAGAGGAGGGCCAGGCGTAACTAATGAAAAACTGTTTTTT. Amino acids: CASNDHRGGPGVTNEKLFF. Looking up the rest from reference TRBV19 and TRBJ1-4 gives the full variable domain: DGGITQSPKYLFRKEGQNVTLSCEQNLNHDAMYWYRQDPGQGLRLIYYSQIVNDFQKGDIAEGYSVSREKKESFPLTVTSAQKNPTAFYLCASNDHRGGPGVTNEKLFFGSGTQLSVL.

The V gene is TRBV15, the J gene TRBJ1-2; D is perhaps TRBD1 (5 bases). This CDR3 has 15 amino acids. Germline-derived CDR1 and CDR2 are LNHNV and YYDKDF (reference sequence). V gave up 8 bases and J gave up 1 base, with 17 bases separating them. This chain's CDR3 is CATRLLGGINYGYTF. The CDR3 DNA sequence: TGTGCCACCCGCTTATTGGGGGGGATTAACTATGGCTACACCTTC.

V and J are TRBV6-5 and TRBJ2-5; possibly TRBD1 for D (5 bases). Trimming removed 2 bases from V and 2 bases from J, with 6 bases in between. This CDR3 has 13 amino acids. Germline values: CDR1 MNHEY, CDR2 SVGAGI. CDR3 in DNA: TGTGCCAGCAGTTACCAGGGACAAGAGACCCAGTACTTC. It yields the protein CASSYQGQETQYF.

This clone was seen more than once but under ten times. The V gene is TRBV6-5, the J gene TRBJ2-2; TRBD1 matches at 8 bases. Germline V gene sequence: CDR1 MNHEY, CDR2 SVGAGI. The CDR3 runs 14 residues. Trimming at V came to 7 bases and at J to 3 bases, leaving 4 bases not matched to a gene. CDR3 sequence: CASIGQGYTGELFF. CDR3 coding DNA: TGTGCCAGCATCGGACAGGGCTACACCGGGGAGCTGTTTTTT.

V is TRBV28 and J is TRBJ1-5, with TRBD1 as a possible D gene (6 bases). The CDR3 is made up of 13 amino acids. V shed 7 bases and J shed 5 bases, with 12 bases lying between them. Germline-derived CDR1 and CDR2 are MDHEN and SYDVKM. The DNA for the CDR3 is TGTGCCAGCAAGGGGGTCCTCTATCAGCCCCAGCATTTT. Encoded protein: CASKGVLYQPQHF.

The chain recombines TRBV24-1 with TRBJ1-4; maybe TRBD1 (6 bases). The CDR3 runs to 16 residues. The ends were cut back, 3 bases at V and 6 bases at J, with 16 bases in the middle. The germline CDR1 and CDR2 sequences are KGHDR and SFDVKD. CDR3 amino acids: CATSDGSWAGDEKLFF. In DNA, the CDR3 is TGTGCCACCAGTGATGGCAGTTGGGCAGGGGATGAAAAACTGTTTTTT.